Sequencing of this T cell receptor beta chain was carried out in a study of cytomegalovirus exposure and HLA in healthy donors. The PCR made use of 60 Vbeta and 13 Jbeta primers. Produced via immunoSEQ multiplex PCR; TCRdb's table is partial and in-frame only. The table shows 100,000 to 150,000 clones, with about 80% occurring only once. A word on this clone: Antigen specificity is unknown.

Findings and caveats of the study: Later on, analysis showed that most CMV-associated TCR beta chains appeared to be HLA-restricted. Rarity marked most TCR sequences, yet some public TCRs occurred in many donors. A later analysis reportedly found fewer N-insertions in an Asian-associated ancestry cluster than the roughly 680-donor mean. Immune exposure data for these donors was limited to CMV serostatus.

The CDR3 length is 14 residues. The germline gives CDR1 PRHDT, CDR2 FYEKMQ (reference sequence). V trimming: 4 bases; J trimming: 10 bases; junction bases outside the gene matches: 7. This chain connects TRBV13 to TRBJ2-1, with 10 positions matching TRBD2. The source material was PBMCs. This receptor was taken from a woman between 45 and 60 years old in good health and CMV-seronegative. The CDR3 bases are TGTGCCAGCAGCTCCGGACAACTAGCGGGGGAGCAGTTCTTC. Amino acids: CASSSGQLAGEQFF. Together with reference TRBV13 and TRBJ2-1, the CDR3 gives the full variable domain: AAGVIQSPRHLIKEKRETATLKCYPIPRHDTVYWYQQGPGQDPQFLISFYEKMQSDKGSIPDRFSAQQFSDYHSELNMSSLELGDSALYFCASSSGQLAGEQFFGPGTRLTVL.